Following are 23 T cell receptor beta chains from one sample sequenced in a study of neurological immune-mediated disorders. TCRdb analysed the 5' RACE reads with MiXCR anew, one entry per CDR3 protein. The sample includes some 77,000 distinct CDR3 sequences, around 9.9% of them seen just once. Sequenced sample: PBMCs. These TCRs come from a man aged 50 to 59 in good health.

This clonotype was found many times. This chain connects TRBV7-3 to TRBJ2-2, with D perhaps matching TRBD2 (6 bases). This CDR3 has 15 residues. Germline CDR1 SGHTA, CDR2 FQGTGA. V shed 5 bases and J shed 7 bases, with 17 bases lying between them. This chain's CDR3 is CASSTGTAARGELFF. CDR3 nucleotide sequence: TGTGCCAGCAGCACCGGGACTGCGGCTCGCGGGGAGCTGTTTTTT.

This clonotype was seen at least ten times. The V and J genes are TRBV9 and TRBJ1-5; the match to TRBD1 covers 7 bases. The length of the CDR3 is 14 residues. Trimming took 3 bases from V and 3 from J; bases not matched to a gene: 3. Germline lookup yields CDR1 SGDLS and CDR2 YYNGEE. CDR3 bases: TGTGCCAGCAGCGCCGGGACAGACAATCAGCCCCAGCATTTT. It encodes CASSAGTDNQPQHF.

This clonotype showed up many times. CDR3 in DNA: TGTGCCAGCTGGGGCCGAGGAGATACGCAGTATTTT. This encodes CASWGRGDTQYF. This chain uses TRBV6-6 with TRBJ2-3; D is possibly TRBD1 (5 bases). In germline, CDR1 is MNHNY, CDR2 SVGAGI (reference sequence). Trimming stripped 8 bases from V and 5 bases from J, with 11 bases between. This CDR3 region has 12 residues.

This clonotype came up many times. The chain couples TRBV20-1 to TRBJ2-3, with 11 bases aligning to TRBD2. Germline V lookup: CDR1 DFQATT, CDR2 SNEGSKA (reference sequence). The CDR3 extends over 15 amino acids. Germline trimming cut 5 bases from V and 6 bases from J; bases unmatched to any gene: 10. In DNA, the CDR3 is TGCAGTGCTCCCACGACTAGCGGGGTTCGGGATACGCAGTATTTT. Translated: CSAPTTSGVRDTQYF.

This clonotype appeared many times. The gene calls are TRBV20-1 and TRBJ2-1; TRBD2 agrees at 12 bases. V gave up 1 base and J gave up 10 bases; unmatched junction bases: 8. The germline CDR1 and CDR2 sequences are DFQATT and SNEGSKA (reference sequence). This CDR3 has 15 amino acids. In nucleotides, the CDR3 is TGCAGTGCTAGAGCTTCTAGCGGGGGGGCCTGGGAGCAGTTCTTC. Its protein product is CSARASSGGAWEQFF.

This clonotype was seen at least ten times. V is TRBV12-3 or TRBV12-4 and J is TRBJ1-4; no reliable D call. Trimming shortened V by 7 bases and J by 3 bases, and 3 bases separated the two germline ends. The CDR3 contains 11 residues. The CDR3: CASTSNEKLFF. The CDR3 DNA sequence: TGTGCCAGCACCTCTAATGAAAAACTGTTTTTT.

This clonotype was recorded many times. CDR3 region: CASSPTGYETQYF. The CDR3 region has the DNA TGTGCCAGCAGTCCGACGGGGTACGAGACCCAGTACTTC. V usage is TRBV11-1 and J usage is TRBJ2-5, with D perhaps TRBD2 (5 bases). Germline CDR1 is SGHAT and CDR2 is FQDESV (reference sequence). Trimming shortened V by 6 bases and J by 5 bases, and 13 bases separated the two germline ends. The CDR3 loop spans 13 amino acids.

This clonotype was counted a single time. This may be a read error, as it is one base from a much larger clone. In DNA form, the CDR3 reads TGTGCCAGCAGCACGGGACAGCCAAAAGAGACCCTGTACTTC. Its translation: CASSTGQPKETLYF. V usage is TRBV5-5 and J usage is TRBJ2-5, with TRBD1 matching over 7 bases. The CDR3 runs 14 residues. Germline CDR1 is SGHKS and CDR2 is YYEKEE (reference sequence). Supplemented by reference TRBV5-5 and TRBJ2-5, the full variable domain reads DAGVTQSPTHLIKTRGQQVTLRCSPISGHKSVSWYQQVLGQGPQFIFQYYEKEERGRGNFPDRFSARQFPNYSSELNVNALLLGDSALYLCASSTGQPKETLYFGPGTRLLVL.

This clonotype was counted ten times or more. In DNA, the CDR3 is TGTGCCAGCAGTGACGACAGGGGGGGCACCTACAATGAGCAGTTCTTC. It encodes CASSDDRGGTYNEQFF. This rearrangement joins TRBV6-2 or TRBV6-3 to TRBJ2-1; TRBD1 matches 9 bases. Per the germline V gene, CDR1 is MNHEY and CDR2 is SVGEGT. CDR3 length: 16 amino acids. V shed 5 bases and J 2 bases; nucleotides not matched to a gene: 7.

Notes on this clonotype: Given a much more abundant clone one base away, this may be a read error. V gene TRBV4-2 combines with J gene TRBJ1-5; 11 nucleotides agree with TRBD1. Germline-derived CDR1 and CDR2 are LGHNA and YNFKEQ. Germline trimming cut 0 bases from V and 8 bases from J; bases unmatched to any gene: 9. The CDR3 runs 17 residues. In nucleotides, the CDR3 is TGTGCCAGCAGCCAAGATGTGGACAGGGGGCAGGGTAAGCCCCAGCATTTT. Its protein is CASSQDVDRGQGKPQHF.

This clonotype was found many times. The chain couples TRBV28 to TRBJ2-7; no clear D. Germline CDR1 and CDR2: MDHEN and SYDVKM. The CDR3 runs to 15 residues. Trimming took 2 bases from V and 0 from J, leaving 11 bases between them. The CDR3 here is CASSLADLSSYEQYF. CDR3 in DNA: TGTGCCAGCAGTTTAGCCGACCTCAGCTCCTACGAGCAGTACTTC.

This clonotype was observed many times. The CDR3 spells CASSSGSMTGKSDTQYF. The CDR3 DNA sequence: TGTGCCAGCAGCTCGGGGTCGATGACAGGGAAGTCAGATACGCAGTATTTT. The chain employs TRBV12-3 or TRBV12-4 and TRBJ2-3; 7 bases are a match to TRBD1. Trimming at V came to 6 bases and at J to 4 bases, leaving 16 bases not matched to a gene. CDR3 length equals 17 residues.

This clonotype was recorded many times. V gene TRBV9 combines with J gene TRBJ2-1; 10 positions agree with TRBD1. V was pared by 2 bases and J by 4 bases, with 6 bases of the junction left unmatched. CDR3 length equals 16 residues. CDR1 and CDR2 (germline): SGDLS, YYNGEE. The CDR3 nucleotides read TGTGCCAGCAGCGTGGCCGGGACAGGGGTATACAATGAGCAGTTCTTC. It codes for CASSVAGTGVYNEQFF.

With regard to this clonotype: A much larger clone sits a single nucleotide away, making a read error possible. V and J are TRBV7-9 and TRBJ1-1; no definite D call. The CDR3 loop spans 13 amino acids. CDR1 is SEHNR, CDR2 FQNEAQ, per germline (reference sequence). V lost 10 bases and J 0 bases, leaving 12 bases between the germline ends. CDR3 residues: CAIKVNLNTEAFF. CDR3 sequence (DNA): TGTGCCATCAAGGTAAACCTGAACACTGAAGCTTTCTTT.

This clonotype was counted at least ten times. The chain employs TRBV12-3 or TRBV12-4 and TRBJ2-7; D is unclear. This CDR3 has 12 amino acids. V shed 2 bases and J shed 2 bases, with 4 bases lying between them. This CDR3 reads CASSLNTYEQYF. The CDR3 DNA follows: TGTGCCAGCAGTTTAAACACCTACGAGCAGTACTTC.

This clonotype was picked up many times. The V call is TRBV28, the J call TRBJ2-3, with D unclear. CDR3 length: 17 amino acids. V lost 5 bases to trimming and J lost 11 bases, with 29 bases between them. Germline V gives CDR1 MDHEN, CDR2 SYDVKM. CDR3 sequence: CASSPPQIFAYGAGQYF. The CDR3 region has the DNA TGTGCCAGCAGTCCCCCACAGATCTTCGCCTACGGAGCAGGGCAGTATTTT.

This clonotype was found many times. The chain employs TRBV27 and TRBJ2-1; 8 bases fit TRBD2. Trimming cost V 2 bases and J 4 bases; bases outside gene matches: 1. The CDR3 contains 14 residues. Looked up from germline, CDR1 is MNHEY and CDR2 is SMNVEV (reference sequence). Here the CDR3 reads CASSLSGGYNEQFF. In nucleotides, the CDR3 is TGTGCCAGCAGTTTAAGCGGGGGATACAATGAGCAGTTCTTC.

This clonotype showed up many times. V gene TRBV7-3 combines with J gene TRBJ1-6; 7 bases are a match to TRBD1. The length of the CDR3 is 16 residues. The ends lost 5 bases at V and 6 bases at J; junction bases unmatched: 10. Germline values: CDR1 SGHTA, CDR2 FQGTGA. This chain's CDR3 is CASSPRRTGANSPLHF. The CDR3 bases are TGTGCCAGCAGCCCACGGAGGACAGGCGCTAATTCACCCCTCCACTTT.

This clonotype has ten or more counts. The chain couples TRBV5-1 to TRBJ2-7; TRBD2 might be the D (6 bases). Looked up from germline, CDR1 is SGHRS and CDR2 is YFSETQ. Trimming left V 1 base short and J 3 bases short, with 11 bases between. The CDR3 extends over 14 amino acids. The CDR3 spells CASSLSDGGYEQYF. The CDR3 DNA is TGCGCCAGCAGCTTGTCTGACGGGGGCTACGAGCAGTACTTC.

This clonotype came up many times. CDR3: CASSPFHQPQHF. As DNA, the CDR3 is TGTGCCAGCAGTCCATTCCATCAGCCCCAGCATTTT. The rearrangement joins TRBV28 to TRBJ1-5; D gene uncertain. CDR1 is MDHEN and CDR2 is SYDVKM in the germline V gene. With 5 bases removed from V and 5 bases from J, the gap between germline ends came to 7 bases. The CDR3 sequence is 12 residues long.

Ten or more counts support this clonotype. The genes are TRBV6-6 and TRBJ2-7; the match to TRBD1 covers 8 bases. The J segment lost 5 bases and the V segment lost 2 bases, leaving 2 bases of the junction unmatched. The germline V gene encodes CDR1 MNHNY and CDR2 SVGAGI (reference sequence). There are 13 residues in the CDR3. CDR3 in DNA: TGTGCCAGCAGTTACCAGGACAGGGACGAGCAGTACTTC. Translating gives CASSYQDRDEQYF.

The table lists this clonotype with a few counts. V is TRBV5-1 and J is TRBJ1-4, with TRBD1 matching 7 bases. The V and J ends lost 0 bases and 4 bases, in that order; junction bases with no gene match: 6. The length of the CDR3 is 16 residues. Germline lookup yields CDR1 SGHRS and CDR2 YFSETQ. For the CDR3, the DNA is TGCGCCAGCAGCTTGGAGCCCGGGACAGTTAATGAAAAACTGTTTTTT. Translating gives CASSLEPGTVNEKLFF.

This clonotype was detected ten times or more. The chain links TRBV29-1 to TRBJ2-7; D might be TRBD1 (6 bases). The germline V gene has CDR1 SQVTM and CDR2 ANQGSEA. V was pared by 4 bases and J by 6 bases, with 19 bases between. The CDR3 consists of 14 residues. In DNA, the CDR3 is TGCAGCGTTGCACAGGGATCAATAAGTAGCGAGCAGTACTTC. It translates to CSVAQGSISSEQYF.